This T cell receptor beta chain stems from a study of CD4 T cells in relation to SARS-CoV-2 and coronaviruses. Turning to the study itself: PBMCs were cultured with antigen for nine to eleven days before TCR beta sequencing.

Naive and memory CD4+ T cells came from enriched cryopreserved PBMCs. Germline-derived CDR1 and CDR2 are SQVTM and ANQGSEA. Trimming took 4 bases from V and 3 from J, leaving 16 bases between them. The CDR3 spans 15 residues. Method: immunoSEQ multiplex PCR; TCRdb's copy keeps in-frame clones and lacks some. The table lists 43,000 or so clones, about 80% of them singletons, with about 1.5% in the top ten. With regard to this clone: Its antigen is unknown.

This clonotype originated in an adult with COVID-19. The V and J genes are TRBV29-1 and TRBJ2-1, with D perhaps being TRBD1 or TRBD2 (5 bases each). Sequenced: naive CD4+ T cells from PBMCs, cultured in vitro. Subset defined: naive CD4+ T cells isolated by negative enrichment. CDR3 DNA sequence: TGCAGCGTTGGATCCGGGACGGGCTTCTACAATGAGCAGTTCTTC. Protein product: CSVGSGTGFYNEQFF.